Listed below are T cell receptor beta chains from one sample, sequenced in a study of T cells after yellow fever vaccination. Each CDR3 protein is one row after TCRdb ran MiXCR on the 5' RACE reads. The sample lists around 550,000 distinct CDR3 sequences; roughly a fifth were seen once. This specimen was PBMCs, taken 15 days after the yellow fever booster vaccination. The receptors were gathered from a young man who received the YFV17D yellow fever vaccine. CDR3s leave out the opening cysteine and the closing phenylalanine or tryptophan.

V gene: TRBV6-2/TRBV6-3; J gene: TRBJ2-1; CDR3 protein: ASRSGLAGEGYNEQF
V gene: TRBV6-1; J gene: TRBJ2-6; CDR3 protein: ASSISTGGSGANVLT
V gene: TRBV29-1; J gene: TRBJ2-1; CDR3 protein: SVGHGLEQF
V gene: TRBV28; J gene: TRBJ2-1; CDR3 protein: ASSLGQGASEQF
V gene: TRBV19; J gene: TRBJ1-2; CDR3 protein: ASTFGGGDYGYT
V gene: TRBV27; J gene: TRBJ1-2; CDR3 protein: ASSLGGGDYGYT
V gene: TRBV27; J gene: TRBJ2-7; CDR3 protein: ASSSSWVYEQY
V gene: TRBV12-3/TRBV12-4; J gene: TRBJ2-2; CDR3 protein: ASSPRGRAERELF
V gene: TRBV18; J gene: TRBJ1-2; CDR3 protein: ASSSTGQTNYGYT
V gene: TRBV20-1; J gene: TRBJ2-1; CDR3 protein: SARVSAYNEQF
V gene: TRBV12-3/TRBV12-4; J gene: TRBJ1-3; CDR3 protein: ASSPGGAGNTIY
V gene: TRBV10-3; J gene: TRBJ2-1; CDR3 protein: AISGLAYEQF
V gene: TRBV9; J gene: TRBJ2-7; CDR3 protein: ASSVAGTPYEQY
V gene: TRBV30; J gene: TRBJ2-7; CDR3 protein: AWSPLDLHEQY
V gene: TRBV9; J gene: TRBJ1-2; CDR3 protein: ASSIDSSYGYT
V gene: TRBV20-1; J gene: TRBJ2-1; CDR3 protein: SAKTGTSGRPKSYNEQF
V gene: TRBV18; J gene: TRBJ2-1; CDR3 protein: ASSPVQNEQF
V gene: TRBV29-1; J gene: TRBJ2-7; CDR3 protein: SAGGKGGRADEQY
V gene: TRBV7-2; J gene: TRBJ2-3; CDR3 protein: ASSLKRDRTDTQY
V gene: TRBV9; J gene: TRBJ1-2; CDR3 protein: ASSPRVGNGYT
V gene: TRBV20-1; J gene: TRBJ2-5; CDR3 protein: SVGAPGGTQY
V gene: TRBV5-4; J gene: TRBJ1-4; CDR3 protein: ASSPDGRDRKLF
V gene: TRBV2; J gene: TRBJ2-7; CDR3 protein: ASSTDTNEQY
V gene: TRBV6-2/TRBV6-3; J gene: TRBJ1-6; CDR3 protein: ASSYSRAKRDNSPLH
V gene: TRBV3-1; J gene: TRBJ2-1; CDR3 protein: ASSQGPNNEQF
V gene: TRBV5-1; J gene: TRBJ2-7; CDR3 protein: ASRGQDSYEQY
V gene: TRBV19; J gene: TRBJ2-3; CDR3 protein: ASTEQGGRADTQY
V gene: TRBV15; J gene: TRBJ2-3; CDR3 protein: ATSNENPWDTQY
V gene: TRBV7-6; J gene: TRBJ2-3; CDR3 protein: ASSEWTSGGITDTQY
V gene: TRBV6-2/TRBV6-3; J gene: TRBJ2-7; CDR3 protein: ASSYVGGPAYEQY
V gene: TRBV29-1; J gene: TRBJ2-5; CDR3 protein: SAKARGFPQETQY
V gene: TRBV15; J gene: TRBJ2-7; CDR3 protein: ATTGVLYEQY
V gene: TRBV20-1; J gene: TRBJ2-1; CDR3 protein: SVRGRNYNEQF
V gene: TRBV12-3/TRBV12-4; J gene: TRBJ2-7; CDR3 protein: ASSLDRVEQY
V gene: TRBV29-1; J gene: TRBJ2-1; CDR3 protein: SVEARMNYNEQF
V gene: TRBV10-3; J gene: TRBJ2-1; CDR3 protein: AIRPSGPQSSYNEQF
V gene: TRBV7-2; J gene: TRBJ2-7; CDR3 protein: ASSLVGQGSGYYEQY
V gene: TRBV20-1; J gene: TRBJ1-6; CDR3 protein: SARERNSPLH
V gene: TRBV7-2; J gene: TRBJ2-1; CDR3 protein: ASSLMASHEQF
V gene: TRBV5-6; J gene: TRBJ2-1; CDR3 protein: ASSFTGTGNVGEQF
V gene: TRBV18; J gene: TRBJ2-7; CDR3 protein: ASSPPRPGAEQY